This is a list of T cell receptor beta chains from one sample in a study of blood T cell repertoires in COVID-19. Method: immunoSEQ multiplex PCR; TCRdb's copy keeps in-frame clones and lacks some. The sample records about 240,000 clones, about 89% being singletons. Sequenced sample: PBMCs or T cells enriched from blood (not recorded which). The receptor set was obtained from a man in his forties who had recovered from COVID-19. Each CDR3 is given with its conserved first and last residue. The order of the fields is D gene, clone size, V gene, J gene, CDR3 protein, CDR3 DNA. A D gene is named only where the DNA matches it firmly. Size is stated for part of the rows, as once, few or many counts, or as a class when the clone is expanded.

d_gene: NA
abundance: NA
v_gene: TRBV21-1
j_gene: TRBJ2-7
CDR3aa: CASSPKDRLSPHEQYF
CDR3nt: TGTGCCAGCAGCCCGAAAGACAGGTTGTCACCCCACGAGCAGTACTTC

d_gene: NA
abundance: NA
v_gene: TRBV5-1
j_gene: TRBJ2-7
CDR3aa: CASSLETTSYEQYF
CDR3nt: TGCGCCAGCAGCTTGGAGACTACCTCCTACGAGCAGTACTTC

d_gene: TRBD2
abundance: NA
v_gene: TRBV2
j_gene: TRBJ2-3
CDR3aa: CASSEGAGRGDTQYF
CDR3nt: TGTGCCAGCAGTGAAGGCGCGGGGAGGGGAGATACGCAGTATTTT

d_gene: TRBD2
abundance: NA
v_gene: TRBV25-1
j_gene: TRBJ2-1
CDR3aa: CASSLAGRYNEQFF
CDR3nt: TGTGCCAGCAGTCTAGCGGGACGGTACAATGAGCAGTTCTTC

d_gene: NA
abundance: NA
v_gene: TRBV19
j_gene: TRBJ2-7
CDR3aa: CASRRHLSYEQYF
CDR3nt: TGTGCCTCGAGACGACACCTCTCCTACGAGCAGTACTTC

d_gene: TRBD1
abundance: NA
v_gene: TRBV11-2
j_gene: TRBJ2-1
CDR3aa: CASSLGTGGLMGYNEQFF
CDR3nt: TGTGCCAGCAGCTTAGGGACAGGGGGGTTGATGGGTTACAATGAGCAGTTCTTC

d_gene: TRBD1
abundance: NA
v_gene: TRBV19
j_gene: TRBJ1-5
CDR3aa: CASKRTTGGIGQPQHF
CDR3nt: TGTGCCAGCAAACGAACGACAGGGGGTATTGGTCAGCCCCAGCATTTT

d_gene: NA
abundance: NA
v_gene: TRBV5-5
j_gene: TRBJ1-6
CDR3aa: CASSLSRGGNSPLHF
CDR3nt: TGTGCCAGCAGCTTGTCGAGGGGAGGTAATTCACCCCTCCACTTT

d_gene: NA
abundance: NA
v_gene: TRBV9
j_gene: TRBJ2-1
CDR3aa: CASSVTSSLYNEQFF
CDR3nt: TGTGCCAGCAGCGTCACTAGTTCTCTCTACAATGAGCAGTTCTTC

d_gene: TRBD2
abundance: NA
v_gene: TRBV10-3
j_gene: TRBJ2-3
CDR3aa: CATRLAGVADTQYF
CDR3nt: TGTGCCACCCGTCTGGCGGGAGTTGCAGATACGCAGTATTTT

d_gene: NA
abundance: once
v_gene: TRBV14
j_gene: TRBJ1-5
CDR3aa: CASSQSRDQPQHF
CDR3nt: TGTGCCAGCAGCCAATCCCGAGATCAGCCCCAGCATTTT

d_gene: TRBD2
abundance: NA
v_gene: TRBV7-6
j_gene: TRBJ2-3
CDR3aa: CASSLVGSGGPSYTDTQYF
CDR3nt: TGTGCCAGCAGCTTAGTGGGTAGCGGGGGGCCTTCCTACACAGATACGCAGTATTTT

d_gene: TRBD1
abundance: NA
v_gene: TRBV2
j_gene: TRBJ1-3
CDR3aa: CASWTGAYSGNTIYF
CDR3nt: TGTGCCAGCTGGACAGGGGCCTACTCTGGAAACACCATATATTTT

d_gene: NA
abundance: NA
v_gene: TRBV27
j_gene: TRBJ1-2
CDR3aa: CASSLQGGHGYTF
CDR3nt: TGTGCCAGCAGCCTACAGGGAGGGCATGGCTACACCTTC

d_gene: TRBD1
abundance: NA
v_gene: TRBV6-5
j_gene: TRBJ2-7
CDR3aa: CASSYTGQGRREQYF
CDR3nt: TGTGCCAGCAGTTACACGGGACAGGGTCGGCGAGAGCAGTACTTC

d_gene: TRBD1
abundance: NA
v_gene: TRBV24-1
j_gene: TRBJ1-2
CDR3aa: CATSGRDSEEYGYTF
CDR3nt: TGTGCCACCAGTGGAAGGGACAGTGAGGAGTATGGCTACACCTTC

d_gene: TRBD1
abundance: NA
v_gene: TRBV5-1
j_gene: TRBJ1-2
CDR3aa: CASSLGTGARGYTF
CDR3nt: TGCGCCAGCAGCTTAGGGACAGGGGCTCGAGGCTACACCTTC

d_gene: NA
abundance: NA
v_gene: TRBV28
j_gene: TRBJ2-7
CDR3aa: CASSSAYEQYF
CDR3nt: TGTGCCAGCAGTTCCGCCTACGAGCAGTACTTC

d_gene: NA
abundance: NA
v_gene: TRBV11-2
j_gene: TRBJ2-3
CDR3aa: CASSSLGSLQGDTQYF
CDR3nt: TGTGCCAGCAGCTCATTAGGATCTTTGCAGGGTGATACGCAGTATTTT

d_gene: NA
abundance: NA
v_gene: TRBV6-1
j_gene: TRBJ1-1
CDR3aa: CASSEGLFEAFF
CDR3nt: TGTGCCAGCAGTGAAGGGCTTTTTGAAGCTTTCTTT

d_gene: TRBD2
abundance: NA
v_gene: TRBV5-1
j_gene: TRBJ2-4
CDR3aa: CASSLSGGTQNIQYF
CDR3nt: TGCGCCAGCAGCTTGAGCGGGGGGACTCAAAACATTCAGTACTTC

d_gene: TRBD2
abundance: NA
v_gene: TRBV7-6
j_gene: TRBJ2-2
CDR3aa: CASSPTSRSGELFF
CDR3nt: TGTGCCAGCAGCCCGACTAGCCGGTCCGGGGAGCTGTTTTTT

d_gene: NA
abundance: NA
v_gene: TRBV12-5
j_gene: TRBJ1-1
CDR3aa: CASGPNTGMNTEAFF
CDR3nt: TGTGCTAGTGGACCGAACACAGGCATGAACACTGAAGCTTTCTTT

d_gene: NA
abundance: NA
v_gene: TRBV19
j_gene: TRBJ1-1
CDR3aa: CASSYTRERDTEAFF
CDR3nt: TGTGCCAGTAGCTACACAAGGGAGAGGGACACTGAAGCTTTCTTT

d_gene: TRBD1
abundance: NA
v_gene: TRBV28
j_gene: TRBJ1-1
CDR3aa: CASRLTGGSTEAFF
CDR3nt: TGTGCCAGCAGGCTCACAGGGGGCAGTACTGAAGCTTTCTTT

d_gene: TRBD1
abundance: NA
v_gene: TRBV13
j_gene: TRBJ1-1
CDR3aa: CASSSRDRGQTEAFF
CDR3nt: TGTGCCAGCAGCTCCCGGGACAGGGGGCAGACTGAAGCTTTCTTT

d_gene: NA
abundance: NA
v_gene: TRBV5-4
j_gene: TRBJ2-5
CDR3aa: CASSIQETQYF
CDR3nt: TGTGCCAGCAGCATACAAGAGACCCAGTACTTC

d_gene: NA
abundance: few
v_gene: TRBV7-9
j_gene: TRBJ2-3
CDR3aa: CASSLQAITDTQYF
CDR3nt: TGTGCCAGCAGCTTACAGGCTATCACGGATACGCAGTATTTT

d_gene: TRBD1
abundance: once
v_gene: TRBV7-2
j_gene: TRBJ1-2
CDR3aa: CASSRDRGPLWGGYTF
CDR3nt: TGTGCCAGCAGTCGAGACAGGGGGCCCCTTTGGGGTGGCTACACCTTC

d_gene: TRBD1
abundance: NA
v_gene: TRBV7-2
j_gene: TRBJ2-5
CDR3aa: CASRSRGQKETQYF
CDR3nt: TGTGCCAGCAGATCCAGGGGACAGAAAGAGACCCAGTACTTC

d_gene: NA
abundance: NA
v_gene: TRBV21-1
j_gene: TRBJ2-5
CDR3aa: CASPLDTITPSSGSYQETQYF
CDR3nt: TGTGCCAGCCCCCTAGACACTATTACCCCCTCTAGCGGGAGTTACCAAGAGACCCAGTACTTC

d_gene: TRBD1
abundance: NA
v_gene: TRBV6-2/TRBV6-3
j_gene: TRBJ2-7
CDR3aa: CASSTWDRGREQYF
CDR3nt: TGTGCCAGCAGTACCTGGGACAGGGGGCGCGAGCAGTACTTC

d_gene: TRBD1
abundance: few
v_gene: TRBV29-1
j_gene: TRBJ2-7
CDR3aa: CSVGGRYEQYF
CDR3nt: TGCAGCGTAGGGGGCCGCTACGAGCAGTACTTC

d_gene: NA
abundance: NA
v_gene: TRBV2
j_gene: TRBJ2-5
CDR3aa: CASSEEQTAQETQYF
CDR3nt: TGTGCCAGCAGTGAAGAGCAGACAGCACAAGAGACCCAGTACTTC

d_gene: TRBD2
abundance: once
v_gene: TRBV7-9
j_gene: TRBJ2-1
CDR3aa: CASSLVTGTSGINEQFF
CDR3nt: TGTGCCAGCAGCTTAGTTACCGGGACTAGCGGAATCAATGAGCAGTTCTTC

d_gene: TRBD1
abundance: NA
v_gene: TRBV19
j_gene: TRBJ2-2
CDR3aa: CASSIPGQGDTGELFF
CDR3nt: TGTGCCAGTAGTATCCCGGGACAGGGGGACACCGGGGAGCTGTTTTTT

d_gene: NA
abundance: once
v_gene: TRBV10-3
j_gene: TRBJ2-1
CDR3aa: CAISESPGYNEQFF
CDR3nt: TGTGCCATCAGTGAGTCGCCAGGCTACAATGAGCAGTTCTTC

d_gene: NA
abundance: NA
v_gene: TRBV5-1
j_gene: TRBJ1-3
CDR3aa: CASKGGQGTFLGGNTIYF
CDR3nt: TGCGCCAGTAAAGGTGGGCAGGGAACTTTTCTCGGAGGAAACACCATATATTTT

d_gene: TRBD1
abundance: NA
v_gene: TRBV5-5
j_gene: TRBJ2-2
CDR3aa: CASSWGQVWNTGELFF
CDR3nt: TGTGCCAGCAGCTGGGGACAGGTTTGGAACACCGGGGAGCTGTTTTTT

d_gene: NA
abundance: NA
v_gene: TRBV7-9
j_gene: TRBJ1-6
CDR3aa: CASGGQQYNSPLHF
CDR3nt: TGTGCCAGCGGAGGACAGCAATATAATTCACCCCTCCACTTT

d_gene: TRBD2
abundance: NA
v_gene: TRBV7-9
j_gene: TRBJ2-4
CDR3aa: CASSFSNGGAAKNIQYF
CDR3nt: TGTGCCAGCAGCTTCTCTAACGGGGGGGCAGCCAAAAACATTCAGTACTTC

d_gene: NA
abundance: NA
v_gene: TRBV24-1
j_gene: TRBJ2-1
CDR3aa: CATSDPSPGDEQFF
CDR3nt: TGTGCCACCAGTGATCCGTCCCCGGGTGATGAGCAGTTCTTC

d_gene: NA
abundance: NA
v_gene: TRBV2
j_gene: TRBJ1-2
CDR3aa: CASSEVSGDYGYTF
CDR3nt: TGTGCCAGCAGTGAAGTTTCAGGGGATTATGGCTACACCTTC

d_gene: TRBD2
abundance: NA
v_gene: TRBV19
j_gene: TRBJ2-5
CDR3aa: CASSITGLEETQYF
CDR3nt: TGTGCCAGTAGTATAACGGGACTAGAAGAGACCCAGTACTTC

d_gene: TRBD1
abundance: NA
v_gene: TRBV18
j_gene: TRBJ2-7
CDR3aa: CASSPTLGTGGYEQYF
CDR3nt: TGTGCCAGCTCACCCACACTAGGGACAGGGGGCTACGAGCAGTACTTC

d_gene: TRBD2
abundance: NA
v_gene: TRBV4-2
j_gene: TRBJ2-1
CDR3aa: CASSQLRGGRSTYNEQFF
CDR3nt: TGTGCCAGCAGCCAGTTGCGGGGGGGCCGTTCGACCTACAATGAGCAGTTCTTC

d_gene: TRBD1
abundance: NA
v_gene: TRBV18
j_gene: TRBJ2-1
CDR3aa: CASSVGQGHEQFF
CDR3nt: TGTGCCAGCTCAGTCGGACAGGGGCATGAGCAGTTCTTC

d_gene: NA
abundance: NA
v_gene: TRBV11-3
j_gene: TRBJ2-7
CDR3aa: CASSDPGLSYEQYF
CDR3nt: TGTGCCAGCAGCGATCCTGGCCTCTCCTACGAGCAGTACTTC

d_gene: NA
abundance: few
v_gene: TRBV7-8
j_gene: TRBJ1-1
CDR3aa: CASSRLAVEAFF
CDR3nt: TGTGCCAGCAGCCGCCTGGCGGTTGAAGCTTTCTTT

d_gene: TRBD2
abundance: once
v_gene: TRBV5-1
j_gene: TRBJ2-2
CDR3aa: CASSLIVGGDTGELFF
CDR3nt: TGCGCCAGCAGCTTGATCGTCGGGGGGGACACCGGGGAGCTGTTTTTT

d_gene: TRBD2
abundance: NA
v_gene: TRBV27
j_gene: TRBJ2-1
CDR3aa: CASSPALGREAPIRQFF
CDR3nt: TGTGCCAGCAGTCCCGCATTGGGGCGGGAGGCCCCAATTAGGCAGTTCTTC

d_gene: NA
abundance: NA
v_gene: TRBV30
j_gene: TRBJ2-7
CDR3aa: CAWSAQAGYEQYF
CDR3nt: TGTGCCTGGAGTGCCCAGGCGGGCTACGAGCAGTACTTC

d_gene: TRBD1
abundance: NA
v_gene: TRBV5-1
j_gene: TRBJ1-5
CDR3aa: CASSLGFGTGDQPQHF
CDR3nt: TGCGCCAGCAGCTTGGGGTTCGGGACAGGGGATCAGCCCCAGCATTTT

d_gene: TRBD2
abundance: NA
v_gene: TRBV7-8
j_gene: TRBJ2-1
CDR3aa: CASTTSGGSNEQFF
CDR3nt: TGTGCCAGCACCACTAGCGGGGGCTCGAATGAGCAGTTCTTC

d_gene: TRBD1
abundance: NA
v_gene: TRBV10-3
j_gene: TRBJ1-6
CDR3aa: CAISESTGESSPLHF
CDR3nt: TGTGCCATCAGTGAGTCGACAGGGGAGAGTTCACCCCTCCACTTT